Listed here are 9 T cell receptor beta chains from one sample, sequenced in a study of cytotoxic CD8 clonotypes in ibrutinib-treated CLL. Here immunoSEQ multiplex PCR was the method, and the copy in TCRdb shows in-frame clones only, minus some. This table holds 25,000 to 30,000 clones, roughly 62% found once. The sequencing used PBMCs, collected before ibrutinib treatment. Receptors were obtained from a human donor with chronic lymphocytic leukemia.

This chain connects TRBV5-8 to TRBJ1-1; D not certain. The CDR3 spans 14 residues. Trimming removed 1 base from V and 3 bases from J, with 10 bases in between. Germline CDR1 SGHTS, CDR2 YDEGEE. Here the CDR3 reads CASSLKVVYTEAFF. The CDR3 nucleotides are TGTGCCAGCAGCTTGAAGGTAGTTTACACTGAAGCTTTCTTT.

The chain joins TRBV6-5 to TRBJ1-1; 8 positions match TRBD1. Germline loops: CDR1 MNHEY, CDR2 SVGAGI. Trimming took 8 bases from V and 6 from J; bases not matched to a gene: 8. The CDR3 covers 13 residues. The CDR3 is CASQQGGLSEAFF. The CDR3 region has the DNA TGTGCCAGCCAACAGGGGGGTTTGTCTGAAGCTTTCTTT.

J is TRBJ1-1 and V is TRBV4-1; D gene unclear. Between the trimmed V and J ends, which lost 4 bases and 4 bases, there was a span of 22 bases. Germline V gives CDR1 MGHRA, CDR2 YSYEKL. This CDR3 contains 17 residues. The CDR3 coding sequence is TGCGCCAGCAGCCCCCGACCATACGACGCCCTGAGCACTGAAGCTTTCTTT. Amino acid sequence: CASSPRPYDALSTEAFF.

The V gene is TRBV30, the J gene TRBJ2-7; tentative D call: TRBD2 (5 bases). V dropped 2 bases and J dropped 4 bases, with 12 bases sitting between them. The germline V gene encodes CDR1 GTSNPN and CDR2 SVGIG (reference sequence). CDR3 length: 13 amino acids. CDR3 bases: TGTGCCTGGAGTATCTGGGAGAAGTACGAGCAGTACTTC. Residues: CAWSIWEKYEQYF.

This clone was seen more than once but under ten times. V and J are TRBV9 and TRBJ1-2; TRBD1 matches at 9 bases. CDR1 is SGDLS, CDR2 YYNGEE, per germline. The V segment lost 3 bases and the J segment 0 bases; nucleotides outside the gene matches: 9. CDR3 length equals 17 residues. CDR3 coding DNA: TGTGCCAGCAGCGCGGGGACAGGGAGAGTGGCTAACTATGGCTACACCTTC. Residues: CASSAGTGRVANYGYTF.

V and J are TRBV13 and TRBJ1-2, with TRBD1 matching 10 bases. CDR3 length: 15 residues. From germline, CDR1 is PRHDT and CDR2 FYEKMQ (reference sequence). The V segment lost 5 bases and the J segment 8 bases; nucleotides outside the gene matches: 11. The CDR3 DNA sequence: TGTGCCAGCAGCCAAGAGATGGGACAGGGGTACGGCTACACCTTC. Translated: CASSQEMGQGYGYTF.

The chain recombines TRBV2 with TRBJ2-1; D possibly corresponds to TRBD2 (6 bases). Trimming removed 5 bases at V and 7 bases at J, with 12 bases between. The length of the CDR3 is 13 residues. Looked up from germline, CDR1 is SNHLY and CDR2 is FYNNEI. The CDR3 nucleotides read TGTGCCAGCAGTCCCGGGGGTGGTAATGAGCAGTTCTTC. It encodes CASSPGGGNEQFF.

The CDR3 sequence is CSVDSGGALGYGYTF. In DNA form, the CDR3 reads TGCAGCGTTGATAGCGGGGGGGCTTTGGGCTATGGCTACACCTTC. The rearrangement uses TRBV29-1 and TRBJ1-2, with D perhaps matching TRBD1 (6 bases). Deletions cut 3 bases from V and 4 bases from J, with 18 bases between. CDR3 length: 15 residues. Germline V gives CDR1 SQVTM, CDR2 ANQGSEA.

In this sample, this clone turned up once. The chain uses TRBV7-9 and TRBJ1-2; D gene uncertain. The CDR3 has 16 residues. V lost 0 bases, J lost 0 bases, and 11 bases lay in between. Germline assignment: CDR1 SEHNR and CDR2 FQNEAQ (reference sequence). The CDR3 loop reads CASSLAPGNPNYGYTF. The CDR3 region has the DNA TGTGCCAGCAGCTTAGCGCCAGGAAACCCTAACTATGGCTACACCTTC.